The 32 T cell receptor beta chains reported below all come from one sample, sequenced in a study of cytomegalovirus exposure and HLA in healthy donors. PCR used 60 Vbeta primers and 13 Jbeta primers. TCRdb's copy holds only in-frame clones and misses some; the assay was immunoSEQ multiplex PCR. The table records approximately 180,000 clones, roughly 70% of them present only once. Sequenced material: PBMCs. These receptors were taken from a male donor in good health and CMV-seronegative.

The V and J genes are TRBV19 and TRBJ2-1, with D tentatively TRBD1 (5 bases). The V and J ends lost 3 bases and 8 bases respectively, with 14 bases between them. Germline V gene data show CDR1 as LNHDA and CDR2 as SQIVND (reference sequence). The CDR3 contains 14 residues. CDR3 region: CASSIRWQGDEQFF. Written as DNA, the CDR3 is TGTGCCAGTAGTATCCGGTGGCAAGGGGATGAGCAGTTCTTC.

In its sample, this clone was seen a few times. The sample has other DNA sequences that encode this CDR3 too. CDR3 protein: CASRRQGDQPQHF. The DNA for the CDR3 is TGTGCCAGCCGGCGACAGGGCGATCAGCCCCAGCATTTT. This chain uses TRBV27 with TRBJ1-5; TRBD1 matches at 7 bases. The junction had 6 bases not matched to a gene; V was cut back by 8 bases and J by 5 bases. Germline-derived CDR1 and CDR2 are MNHEY and SMNVEV (reference sequence). The CDR3 totals 13 residues.

There are many counts of this clone. V gene TRBV28 combines with J gene TRBJ1-5; unclear D gene. CDR3 size: 12 residues. CDR1 MDHEN and CDR2 SYDVKM come from the germline V gene. The germline V and J ends were trimmed by 6 bases and 6 bases, with 9 bases remaining between them. The CDR3 nucleotides read TGTGCCAGCAGCGGAGGAGGTCAGCCCCAGCATTTT. This sequence encodes CASSGGGQPQHF.

The chain links TRBV6-5 to TRBJ2-2, with D tentatively TRBD1 (6 bases). Trimming shortened V by 7 bases and J by 0 bases, and 12 bases separated the two germline ends. The CDR3 length is 15 residues. CDR1 is MNHEY, CDR2 SVGAGI, per germline. The DNA for the CDR3 is TGTGCCAGCACCCCACAGGGCTCGAACACCGGGGAGCTGTTTTTT. This translates into CASTPQGSNTGELFF.

This clone was seen only a few times. The rearrangement links TRBV7-9 to TRBJ2-1; D uncertain. Germline CDR1 SEHNR, CDR2 FQNEAQ (reference sequence). V dropped 3 bases and J dropped 3 bases, with 6 bases sitting between them. This CDR3 has 13 residues. DNA for the CDR3: TGTGCCAGCAGCTTCGTTCTCTACAATGAGCAGTTCTTC. Encoded protein: CASSFVLYNEQFF.

V is TRBV21-1 and J is TRBJ1-3; TRBD1 is the table's D call and was not checked against the DNA. TRBV21-1 is a listed pseudogene. There are 16 residues in the CDR3. The DNA of the CDR3 is TGTGCCAGCAGCACCTCGAACAGGGGAGGCGGAAACACCATATATTTT. Translation: CASSTSNRGGGNTIYF.

This clone was recorded a few times. The gene calls are TRBV2 and TRBJ2-5; the match to TRBD1 covers 9 bases. CDR3 length equals 13 residues. Germline V gene lookup returns CDR1 SNHLY and CDR2 FYNNEI. V shed 5 bases, J shed 5 bases, and the junction held 3 bases outside the gene matches. CDR3 nucleotides: TGTGCCAGCAGTCCAGGGACAGGGGAGACCCAGTACTTC. This codes for CASSPGTGETQYF.

The gene calls are TRBV6-5 and TRBJ2-1; 13 nucleotides match TRBD2. Per the germline V gene, CDR1 is MNHEY and CDR2 is SVGAGI. The CDR3 consists of 15 residues. V gave up 6 bases and J gave up 7 bases; unmatched junction bases: 6. CDR3 sequence: CASSQGLAGRNEQFF. The CDR3 bases are TGTGCCAGCAGCCAGGGACTAGCGGGACGGAATGAGCAGTTCTTC.

V gene TRBV6-1 combines with J gene TRBJ1-5; a possible D gene is TRBD1 (6 bases). V lost 6 bases and J 0 bases, leaving 9 bases between the germline ends. Germline loops: CDR1 MNHNS, CDR2 SASEGT. The CDR3 runs to 14 residues. The CDR3 DNA follows: TGTGCCAGCAGGACAGGATATAGCAATCAGCCCCAGCATTTT. It yields the protein CASRTGYSNQPQHF.

The CDR3 bases are TGTGCCAGCAGCCTGGGGGGGAGGTCTGGAAACACCATATATTTT. It specifies CASSLGGRSGNTIYF. This chain connects TRBV6-6 to TRBJ1-3; tentative D call: TRBD1 (5 bases). This CDR3 region has 15 residues. Germline loops: CDR1 MNHNY, CDR2 SVGAGI (reference sequence). Trimming left V 6 bases short and J 1 base short, with 13 bases between.

This clone was seen only a few times. The chain links TRBV28 to TRBJ2-2; D might be TRBD2 (5 bases). CDR3 length equals 15 residues. Per the germline V gene, CDR1 is MDHEN and CDR2 is SYDVKM. Trimming took 3 bases from V and 1 from J, leaving 9 bases between them. As DNA, the CDR3 is TGTGCCAGCAGTTTCGAGGGCCTGAACACCGGGGAGCTGTTTTTT. Protein: CASSFEGLNTGELFF.

This chain uses TRBV2 with TRBJ1-2, with 9 bases matching TRBD1. The CDR3 spans 15 residues. The ends lost 5 bases at V and 3 bases at J; junction bases unmatched: 7. The germline V gene encodes CDR1 SNHLY and CDR2 FYNNEI. CDR3 amino acids: CASSYRGQGDYGYTF. In DNA, the CDR3 is TGTGCCAGCAGTTACAGGGGACAGGGAGACTATGGCTACACCTTC. Supplemented by reference TRBV2 and TRBJ1-2, the full variable domain reads EPEVTQTPSHQVTQMGQEVILRCVPISNHLYFYWYRQILGQKVEFLVSFYNNEISEKSEIFDDQFSVERPDGSNFTLKIRSTKLEDSAMYFCASSYRGQGDYGYTFGSGTRLTVV.

This CDR3 is CASTKGQLAKNIQYF. CDR3 nucleotide sequence: TGTGCCAGTACCAAGGGACAGCTAGCCAAAAACATTCAGTACTTC. The chain has TRBV19 and TRBJ2-4, with 7 bases matching TRBD1. V lost 7 bases, J lost 0 bases, and 6 bases stayed unmatched. Germline V gives CDR1 LNHDA, CDR2 SQIVND (reference sequence). The length of the CDR3 is 15 residues.

The chain is built from TRBV4-3 and TRBJ2-7; tentatively, D is TRBD2 (5 bases). The CDR3 has 14 residues. CDR1 is LGHNA, CDR2 YSLEER, per germline. The V gene lost 2 bases and the J gene lost 4 bases, with 12 bases spanning the gap. The CDR3 spells CASSQSEGRYEQYF. The CDR3 DNA follows: TGCGCCAGCAGCCAAAGTGAGGGCCGGTACGAGCAGTACTTC.

This clone was picked up one time. The genes are TRBV6-5 and TRBJ2-2; D call uncertain. The CDR3 is 14 residues long. V was trimmed by 0 bases and J by 6 bases, leaving 8 bases between them. Germline lookup yields CDR1 MNHEY and CDR2 SVGAGI. DNA of the CDR3: TGTGCCAGCAGTTACTCGCGTTTCGCCGGGGAGCTGTTTTTT. Translated, it gives CASSYSRFAGELFF.

This sequence joins TRBV30 and TRBJ2-3; D may be TRBD1 (5 bases). Germline CDR1 GTSNPN, CDR2 SVGIG (reference sequence). Trimming removed 0 bases at V and 6 bases at J, with 10 bases between. The CDR3 runs 13 residues. CDR3 in amino acids: CAWSVRYRDTQYF. The DNA for the CDR3 is TGTGCCTGGAGTGTAAGGTACAGGGATACGCAGTATTTT.

This sequence joins TRBV27 and TRBJ1-6; 10 bases are shared with TRBD1. The CDR3 totals 14 residues. Germline trimming cut 2 bases from V and 13 bases from J; bases unmatched to any gene: 5. Per the germline V gene, CDR1 is MNHEY and CDR2 is SMNVEV (reference sequence). CDR3 region: CASSLGTGAVPLHF. DNA of the CDR3: TGTGCCAGCAGTTTAGGGACAGGGGCTGTCCCCCTCCACTTT.

The chain combines TRBV4-1 with TRBJ1-1; tentative D call: TRBD1 (5 bases). The CDR3 has 15 residues. The germline V gene encodes CDR1 MGHRA and CDR2 YSYEKL. V was clipped by 3 bases and J by 0 bases, with 11 bases between them. CDR3 in amino acids: CASSHLGTVNTEAFF. The CDR3 bases are TGCGCCAGCAGCCACCTCGGGACTGTGAACACTGAAGCTTTCTTT.

The rearrangement links TRBV18 to TRBJ2-1; the D gene is possibly TRBD2 (6 bases). The V and J ends lost 5 bases and 2 bases respectively, with 13 bases between them. CDR3 length: 15 amino acids. The germline V gene encodes CDR1 KGHSH and CDR2 LQKENI. The CDR3 DNA sequence: TGTGCCAGCTCAAGGGCGGGGCCCGCCTACAATGAGCAGTTCTTC. It translates to CASSRAGPAYNEQFF.

CDR3 residues: CASSLFSVSGANVLTF. The CDR3 DNA reads as TGTGCCAGCAGCTTATTCTCGGTCTCTGGGGCCAACGTCCTGACTTTC. The chain links TRBV7-3 to TRBJ2-6, with unresolved D. Per the germline V gene, CDR1 is SGHTA and CDR2 is FQGTGA. Trimming removed 2 bases from V and 0 bases from J, with 8 bases in between. The CDR3 sequence is 16 residues long.

CDR3 DNA: TGTGCCAGCAGCCTGGGACAGGGACAGGGTTATGGCTACACCTTC. Protein product: CASSLGQGQGYGYTF. The rearrangement joins TRBV6-5 to TRBJ1-2; TRBD1 agrees at 9 bases. Trimming cost V 6 bases and J 5 bases; bases outside gene matches: 10. The CDR3 totals 15 residues. The germline CDR1 and CDR2 sequences are MNHEY and SVGAGI.

The CDR3 here is CASRTGGNYGYTF. CDR3 sequence (DNA): TGTGCCAGCAGGACAGGAGGCAACTATGGCTACACCTTC. This rearrangement joins TRBV6-5 to TRBJ1-2; TRBD1 is a possible D gene (6 bases). Between the trimmed V and J ends, which lost 6 bases and 2 bases, there was a span of 10 bases. Germline CDR1 reads MNHEY; CDR2 reads SVGAGI. The CDR3 length is 13 residues.

J is TRBJ2-7 and V is TRBV4-2; TRBD2 matches 10 bases. The CDR3 covers 14 residues. V shed 6 bases and J 2 bases; nucleotides not matched to a gene: 4. The germline V gene encodes CDR1 LGHNA and CDR2 YNFKEQ. CDR3 in amino acids: CASSHLAGAYEQYF. DNA of the CDR3: TGTGCCAGCAGTCATCTAGCGGGGGCCTACGAGCAGTACTTC.

In regard to this clone: Germline is not matched at one junction end, which may reflect a read error. Other DNA sequences within the sample encode an identical CDR3. The chain couples TRBV2 to TRBJ1-5; 7 nucleotides line up with TRBD1. Germline CDR1 SNHLY, CDR2 FYNNEI. The CDR3 loop spans 15 amino acids. The CDR3 region has the DNA TGTGCCAGCAGTGTCCGGGACAGACTAAATCAACCCCAGCATTTT. This sequence encodes CASSVRDRLNQPQHF.

This clone showed up just a few times. The gene calls are TRBV10-3 and TRBJ1-5; D gene ambiguous. This CDR3 region has 12 residues. Deletions cut 8 bases from V and 4 bases from J, with 9 bases between. Germline-derived CDR1 and CDR2 are ENHRY and SYGVKD. CDR3 sequence (DNA): TGTGCCATCGCGGGTTCAAATCAGCCCCAGCATTTT. It encodes CAIAGSNQPQHF.

The rearrangement links TRBV5-4 to TRBJ2-3; D is possibly TRBD2 (6 bases). This CDR3 is 14 amino acids long. V was pared by 1 base and J by 6 bases, with 12 bases between. Looked up from germline, CDR1 is SGHNT and CDR2 is YYREEE (reference sequence). CDR3 sequence reads: CASSLPGERDTQYF. In DNA form, the CDR3 reads TGTGCCAGCAGCTTGCCGGGGGAGAGGGATACGCAGTATTTT.

This chain connects TRBV4-3 to TRBJ2-7; TRBD2 is a possible D gene (7 bases). CDR1 is LGHNA and CDR2 is YSLEER in the germline V gene. The V and J ends lost 4 bases and 9 bases respectively, with 19 bases between them. This CDR3 is built from 14 residues. The CDR3 region is CASSREGEGDRQYF. CDR3 DNA sequence: TGCGCCAGCAGCCGAGAGGGGGAGGGGGACCGGCAGTACTTC.

This chain uses TRBV5-1 with TRBJ2-5; D is unclear. CDR3 length: 12 residues. Germline V gene lookup returns CDR1 SGHRS and CDR2 YFSETQ. V lost 4 bases and J 2 bases, leaving 6 bases between the germline ends. The CDR3 protein is CASSEIQETQYF. The DNA of the CDR3 is TGCGCCAGCAGCGAGATACAAGAGACCCAGTACTTC.

The chain recombines TRBV5-1 with TRBJ2-7; TRBD1 might be the D (5 bases). Germline-derived CDR1 and CDR2 are SGHRS and YFSETQ. V was pared by 1 base and J by 2 bases, with 10 bases between. The CDR3 length is 14 residues. CDR3 amino acids: CASSLKQDTYEQYF. CDR3 DNA sequence: TGCGCCAGCAGCTTGAAACAGGACACCTACGAGCAGTACTTC.

With regard to this clone: It is likely a read error, because the conserved phenylalanine at the end of the CDR3 is missing. The chain joins TRBV15 to TRBJ1-2, with 8 bases lining up with TRBD1. Germline CDR1 and CDR2: LNHNV and YYDKDF (reference sequence). Trimming removed 3 bases from V and 4 bases from J; junction bases left unmatched: 4. This CDR3 has 14 amino acids. The CDR3 DNA is TGTGCCACCAGCAGGGACAGGGTTGTCTATGGCTACACCTCC. This sequence encodes CATSRDRVVYGYTS.

The rearrangement joins TRBV5-4 to TRBJ2-7; a weak D match, TRBD1 (5 bases). V lost 4 bases and J lost 1, with 18 bases in between. The CDR3 extends over 16 amino acids. Germline CDR1 is SGHNT and CDR2 is YYREEE (reference sequence). CDR3 coding DNA: TGTGCCAGCAGCCTTAGACAGTCTGGGGCATCCTACGAGCAGTACTTC. This sequence encodes CASSLRQSGASYEQYF. Filled out from reference TRBV5-4 and TRBJ2-7, the complete variable domain reads ETGVTQSPTHLIKTRGQQVTLRCSSQSGHNTVSWYQQALGQGPQFIFQYYREEENGRGNFPPRFSGLQFPNYSSELNVNALELDDSALYLCASSLRQSGASYEQYFGPGTRLTVT.

The genes are TRBV30 and TRBJ2-7; 10 positions match TRBD1. The CDR3 length is 14 residues. The V segment lost 4 bases and the J segment 0 bases; nucleotides outside the gene matches: 3. In germline, CDR1 is GTSNPN, CDR2 SVGIG (reference sequence). The DNA of the CDR3 is TGTGCCTGGAAGAGGACAGGGGGCTCCTACGAGCAGTACTTC. This codes for CAWKRTGGSYEQYF.